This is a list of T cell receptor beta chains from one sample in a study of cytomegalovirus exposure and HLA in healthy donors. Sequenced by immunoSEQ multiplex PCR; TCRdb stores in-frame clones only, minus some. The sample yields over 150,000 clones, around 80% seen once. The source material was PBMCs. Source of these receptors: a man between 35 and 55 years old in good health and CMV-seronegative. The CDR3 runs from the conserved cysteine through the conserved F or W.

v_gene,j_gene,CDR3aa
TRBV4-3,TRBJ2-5,CASSQGGYASQETQYF
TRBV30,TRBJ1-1,CAWSGVWTGGDEAFF
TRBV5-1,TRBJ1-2,CASSLDSESLNYGYTF
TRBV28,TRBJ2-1,CASSPTGREGHEQFF
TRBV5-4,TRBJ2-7,CASTNGGVGATEQYF
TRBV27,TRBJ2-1,CASSPGVRASYNEQFF
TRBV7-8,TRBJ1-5,CASSLEQRYQPQHF
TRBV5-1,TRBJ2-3,CASRDTSGSTDTQYF
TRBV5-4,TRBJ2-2,CASSPPTSNTGELFF
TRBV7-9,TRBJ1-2,CASSGDRQNGYTF
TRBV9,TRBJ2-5,CASSVGTSGRRGETQYF
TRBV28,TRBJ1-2,CASSLGASYGYTF
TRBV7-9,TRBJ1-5,CASSLAQGEIYQPQHF
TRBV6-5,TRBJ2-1,CASSYSRAGENEQFF
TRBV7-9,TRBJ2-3,CSSSVYWSGRAEGTDTQYF
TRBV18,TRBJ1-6,CASSAPWEDSPLHF
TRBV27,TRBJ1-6,CASNRGQYNSPLHF
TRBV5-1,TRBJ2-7,CASSLAARDRIIYEQYF
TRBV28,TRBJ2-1,CASRLAGYSYNEQFF
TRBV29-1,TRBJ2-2,CSARGVTGRTGELFF
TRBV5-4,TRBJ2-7,CASSNNQYEQYF
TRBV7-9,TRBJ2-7,CSSSLSSYEQYF
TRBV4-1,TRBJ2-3,CASSQERGTDTQYF
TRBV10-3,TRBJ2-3,CAIGNGTRDPDTQYF
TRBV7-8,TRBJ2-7,CASSRVGGWDEQYF
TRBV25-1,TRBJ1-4,CASSDAQGGEKLFF
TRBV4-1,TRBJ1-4,CASSGSGGRTEKLFF
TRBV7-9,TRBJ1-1,CSSSTQGVTEAFF
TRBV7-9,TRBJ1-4,CASSWGTGITNEKLFF
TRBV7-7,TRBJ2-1,CASSSSGVRVNEQFF
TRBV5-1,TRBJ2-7,CASSLTGLYEQYF
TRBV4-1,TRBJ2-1,CASSQDGGGFNEQFF
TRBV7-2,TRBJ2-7,CASSLGGTGTYEQYF
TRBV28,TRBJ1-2,CASRAGPLYGYTF
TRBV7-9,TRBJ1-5,CASSQQGVEPQHF
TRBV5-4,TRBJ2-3,CASSLVDTLDTQYF
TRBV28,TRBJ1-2,CASRGEGEMANYGYTF
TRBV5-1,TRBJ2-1,CASSITSGGAYNEQFF
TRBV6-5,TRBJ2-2,CASSYATGSGELFF
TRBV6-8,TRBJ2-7,CASSPAASSYEQYF
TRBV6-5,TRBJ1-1,CASSYGTGFEAFF
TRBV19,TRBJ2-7,CASQGAYTYEQYF
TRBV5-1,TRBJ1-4,CASSQRRGTNEKLFF
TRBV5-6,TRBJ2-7,CASSLAGTGSLF
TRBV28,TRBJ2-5,CASSFSFLGAGSETQYF
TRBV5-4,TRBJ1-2,CASSSRKQDSYGYTF
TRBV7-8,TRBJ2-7,CASSLRRGTYEQYF
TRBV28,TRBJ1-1,CASSSTTWDRKMNTEAFF
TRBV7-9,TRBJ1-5,CASSFAGPGQPQHF
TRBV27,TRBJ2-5,CASRLQGLGETQYF
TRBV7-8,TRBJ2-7,CASSFLAGTLDEQYF
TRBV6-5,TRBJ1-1,CASSARDRGNTGAFF
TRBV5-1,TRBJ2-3,CASSLPGDTQYF
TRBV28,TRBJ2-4,CASSLLAGVIQYF
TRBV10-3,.,CATTPGGYEQYF
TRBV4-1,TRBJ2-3,CASSDHTGDTQYF
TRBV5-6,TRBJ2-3,CASSYTGTPTSTDTQYF
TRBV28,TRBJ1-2,CASRDRFYGYTF